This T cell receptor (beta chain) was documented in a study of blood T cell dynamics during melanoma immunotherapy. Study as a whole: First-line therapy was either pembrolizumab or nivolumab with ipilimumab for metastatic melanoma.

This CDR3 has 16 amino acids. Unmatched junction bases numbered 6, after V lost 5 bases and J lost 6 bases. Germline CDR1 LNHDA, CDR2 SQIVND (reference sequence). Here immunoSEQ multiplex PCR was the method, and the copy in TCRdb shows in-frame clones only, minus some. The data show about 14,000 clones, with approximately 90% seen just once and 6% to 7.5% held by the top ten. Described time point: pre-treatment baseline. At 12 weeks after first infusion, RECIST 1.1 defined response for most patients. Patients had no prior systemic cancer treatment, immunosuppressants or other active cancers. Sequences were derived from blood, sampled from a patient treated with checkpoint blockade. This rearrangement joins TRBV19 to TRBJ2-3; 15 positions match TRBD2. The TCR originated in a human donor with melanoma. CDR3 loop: CASSVGLAGGMDTQYF. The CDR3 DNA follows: TGTGCCAGTAGTGTGGGACTAGCGGGGGGTATGGATACGCAGTATTTT. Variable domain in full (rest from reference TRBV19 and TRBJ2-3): DGGITQSPKYLFRKEGQNVTLSCEQNLNHDAMYWYRQDPGQGLRLIYYSQIVNDFQKGDIAEGYSVSREKKESFPLTVTSAQKNPTAFYLCASSVGLAGGMDTQYFGPGTRLTVL.